The clone carrying this T cell receptor (beta chain) showed up just a few times. These data are taken from a study of PD-1 blockade in mismatch repair-deficient tumors. The germline V gene encodes CDR1 SGHAT and CDR2 FQNNGV. V lost 5 bases and J lost 7; bases outside the gene matches: 2. The CDR3 has 12 residues. Assay: immunoSEQ multiplex PCR; the TCRdb copy retains only in-frame clones and omits some. The data show 50,000 or so clones, over 70% seen once. Source: peripheral blood, taken about 20 weeks after starting pembrolizumab. The chain joins TRBV11-2 to TRBJ2-7; 10 nucleotides match TRBD2. This sequence was found in an adult with mismatch repair-deficient cancer. The CDR3 region is CASSRLAGEQYF. The CDR3 coding sequence is TGTGCCAGCAGCCGACTAGCGGGTGAGCAGTACTTC.